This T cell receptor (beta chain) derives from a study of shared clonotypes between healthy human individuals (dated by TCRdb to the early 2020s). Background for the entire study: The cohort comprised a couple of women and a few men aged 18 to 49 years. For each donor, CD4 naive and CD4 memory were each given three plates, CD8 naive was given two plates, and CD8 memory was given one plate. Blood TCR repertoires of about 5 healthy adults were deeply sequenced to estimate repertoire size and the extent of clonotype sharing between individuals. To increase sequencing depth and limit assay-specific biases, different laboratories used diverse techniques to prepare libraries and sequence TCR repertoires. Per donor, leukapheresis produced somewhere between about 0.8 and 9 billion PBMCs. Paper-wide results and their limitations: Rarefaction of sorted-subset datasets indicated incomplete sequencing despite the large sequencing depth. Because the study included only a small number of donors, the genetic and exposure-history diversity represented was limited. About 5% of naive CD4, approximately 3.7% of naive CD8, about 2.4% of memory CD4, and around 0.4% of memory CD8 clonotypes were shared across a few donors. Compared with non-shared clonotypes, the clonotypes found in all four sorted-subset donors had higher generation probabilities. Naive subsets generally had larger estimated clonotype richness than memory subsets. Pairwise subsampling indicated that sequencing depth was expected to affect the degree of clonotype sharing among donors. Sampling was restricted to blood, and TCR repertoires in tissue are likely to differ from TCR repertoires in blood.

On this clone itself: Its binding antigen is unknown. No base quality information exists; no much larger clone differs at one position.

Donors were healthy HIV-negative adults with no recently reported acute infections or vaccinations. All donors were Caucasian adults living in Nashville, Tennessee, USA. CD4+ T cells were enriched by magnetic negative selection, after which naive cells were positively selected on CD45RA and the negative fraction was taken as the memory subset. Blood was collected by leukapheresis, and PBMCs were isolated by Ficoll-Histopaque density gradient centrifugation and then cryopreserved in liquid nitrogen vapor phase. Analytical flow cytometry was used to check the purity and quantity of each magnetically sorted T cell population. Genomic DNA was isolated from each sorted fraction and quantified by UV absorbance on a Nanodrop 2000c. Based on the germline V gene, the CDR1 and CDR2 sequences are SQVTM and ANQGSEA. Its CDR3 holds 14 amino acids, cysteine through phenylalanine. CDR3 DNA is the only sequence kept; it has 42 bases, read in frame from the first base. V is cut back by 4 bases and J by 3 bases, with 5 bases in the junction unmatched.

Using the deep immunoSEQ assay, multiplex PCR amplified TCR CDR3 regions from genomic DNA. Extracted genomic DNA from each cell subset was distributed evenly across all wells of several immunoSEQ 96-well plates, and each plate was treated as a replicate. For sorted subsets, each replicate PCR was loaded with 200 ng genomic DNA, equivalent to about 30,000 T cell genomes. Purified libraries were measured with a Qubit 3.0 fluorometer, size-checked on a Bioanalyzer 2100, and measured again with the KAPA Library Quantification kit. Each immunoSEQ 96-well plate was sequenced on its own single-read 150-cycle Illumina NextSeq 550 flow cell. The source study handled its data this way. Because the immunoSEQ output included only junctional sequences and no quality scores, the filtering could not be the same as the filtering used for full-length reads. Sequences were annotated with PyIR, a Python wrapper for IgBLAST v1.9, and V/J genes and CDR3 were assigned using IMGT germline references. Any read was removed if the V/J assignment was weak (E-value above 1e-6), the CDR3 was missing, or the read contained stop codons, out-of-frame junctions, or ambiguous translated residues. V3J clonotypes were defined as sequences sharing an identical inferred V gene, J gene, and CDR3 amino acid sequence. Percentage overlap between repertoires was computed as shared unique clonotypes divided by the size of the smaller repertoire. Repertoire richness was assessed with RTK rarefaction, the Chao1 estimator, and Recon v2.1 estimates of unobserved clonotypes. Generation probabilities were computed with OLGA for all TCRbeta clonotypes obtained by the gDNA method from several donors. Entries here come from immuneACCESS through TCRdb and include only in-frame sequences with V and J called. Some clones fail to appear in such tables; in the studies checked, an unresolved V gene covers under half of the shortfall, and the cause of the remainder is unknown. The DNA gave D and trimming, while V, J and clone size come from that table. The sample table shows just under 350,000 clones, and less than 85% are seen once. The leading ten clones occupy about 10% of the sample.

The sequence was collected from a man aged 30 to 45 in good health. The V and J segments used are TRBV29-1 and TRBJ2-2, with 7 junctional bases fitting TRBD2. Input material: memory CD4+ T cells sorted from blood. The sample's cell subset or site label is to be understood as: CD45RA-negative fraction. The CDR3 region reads CSVGSGMDTGELFF. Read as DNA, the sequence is TGCAGCGTTGGAAGCGGGATGGACACCGGGGAGCTGTTTTTT.